The entry below describes one T cell receptor (beta chain). It lacks a known antigen. Per-base qualities were not stored, and no clone one base away is much larger. Samples from volunteer blood donors who had recovered from COVID-19 were contributed by a second Seattle source. Whole blood was collected in K2EDTA tubes by collaborating institutions according to the institutions' own protocols. Collaborator samples were shipped for TCRbeta analysis as frozen whole blood, isolated PBMCs, or DNA extracted from either sample type. Reading the germline V gene (reference sequence) gives CDR1 LNHDA and CDR2 SQIVND. The CDR3 holds 14 amino acids from the cysteine to the phenylalanine. The sequence is cut down to CDR3 DNA, 42 bases in frame from base 1. The V end loses 5 bases and the J end loses 2 bases, and a stretch of 10 bases separates them. The sample originates from a study of blood T cell repertoires in COVID-19 (dated by TCRdb to the early 2020s). Concerning the study at large: The collaborator samples originated in the United States, Italy and Spain and spanned the acute and convalescent phases of COVID-19. HLA class I and class II types, where available, came from metadata supplied by the sample provider rather than from assay-based typing. Sample metadata almost always included a de-identified subject ID, COVID-19 status, age in years and sex. The dataset comprised deeply sampled blood TCRbeta repertoires from subjects exposed to, actively infected with, or recovered from COVID-19. The prospective study material was composed of cDNA or gDNA derived from T cells, B-cell-depleted T cells, or PBMCs. The samples were drawn from the first 160 participants of the ongoing ImmuneRACE study and from more than 1,000 subjects provided by 6 global collaborators. A freely available public database, intended as a resource for researchers studying the immune response to SARS-CoV-2, is where the repertoires were released. Broad study findings and their caveats: The quantity of clinical and demographic metadata differed by source and by participant and was supplied without curation.

The immunoSEQ Assay, a bias-controlled multiplex PCR, was used to amplify TCRbeta CDR3 regions from genomic DNA. The original methods were these. The number of nucleated cells in each sample was estimated by amplification of reference gene primers within the assay. To quantify the absolute abundance of each unique TCRbeta CDR3 rearrangement, sequence reads were collapsed and filtered. For each sample, productive Simpson clonality was calculated as the square root of Simpson's diversity index over productive rearrangements. The table was pulled from immuneACCESS by TCRdb, which kept in-frame rearrangements only. Such tables lose some clones; where checked, under half of the loss comes from unresolved V genes, and the rest has no known cause. The V and J calls and clone size were taken over from that table, and D and trimming were inferred from the DNA. A total of a few hundred thousand clones appear in this sample, around 80% of them only once. Clones ranked in the top ten supply around 1.5% of the sample.

Sequenced sample: peripheral blood. Recombination linked TRBV19 to TRBJ2-1; matching of 5 bases hints at TRBD2 as the D gene. The TCR comes from a woman between 40 and 50 years old who had recovered from COVID-19. The CDR3 loop reads CASSPVGAYNEQFF. In nucleotide form, the sequence is TGTGCCAGTAGTCCCGTCGGGGCCTACAATGAGCAGTTCTTC.